This TCR beta chain comes out of a study of radiotherapy plus CTLA-4 blockade in lung cancer. Looking at the study overall: Disease control was achieved by over 30% of patients, and objective responses by about 17%.

Only in-frame clones appear in the TCRdb table, and some are missing; sequencing was by immunoSEQ multiplex PCR. The data hold approximately 90,000 clones, with 83% observed a single time. Study observations and caveats: Best predicting response, reportedly, were early blood T cell clone dynamics, with interferon-beta. Expansion of tumor-derived TCR clones was observed in blood after radiotherapy plus ipilimumab.

A note on this clone: What it binds is not known.

The CDR3 runs to 17 residues. The trim removed 2 bases at V and 7 bases at J, leaving 12 bases unmatched. The germline gives CDR1 GTSNPN, CDR2 SVGIG (reference sequence). The sequencing here drew on peripheral blood, taken from a patient treated with radiotherapy plus ipilimumab. The chain uses TRBV30 and TRBJ1-6, with 9 positions matching TRBD1. The source of this sequence is a human donor with non-small cell lung cancer who had stable disease on radiotherapy plus ipilimumab. The CDR3 reads CAWSFRGTGSLNSPLHF. The DNA for the CDR3 is TGTGCCTGGAGTTTCCGCGGGACAGGGAGTTTGAATTCACCCCTCCACTTT.